This T cell receptor beta chain originates from a study of T-cell reconstitution after alpha-beta-depleted transplantation in children. This clonotype has a handful of counts. Looked up from germline, CDR1 is LGHDT and CDR2 is YNNKEL (reference sequence). V lost 0 bases and J 7 bases, leaving 12 bases between the germline ends. This CDR3 contains 14 residues. A library of TCRbeta sequences, prepared with unique molecular identifiers, was generated. In TCRdb, the PCR reads were re-called with MiXCR into one record per CDR3 protein. The sample shows just over 950,000 distinct CDR3 sequences, about 30% of them seen only once.

Source: PBMCs, mostly from graft donor cells, taken 360 days after TCRalphabeta/CD19-depleted stem cell transplant. The chain is built from TRBV3-1 and TRBJ1-1, with a weak D call TRBD1 (6 bases). This receptor was taken from a boy younger than two who had a stem cell transplant for SCID, so the T cells may come from the graft donor. The CDR3 DNA sequence: TGTGCCAGCAGCCAAGATTGGGACATGGGTGAAGCTTTCTTT. This gives the protein CASSQDWDMGEAFF.